Below, 28 T cell receptor beta chains from the same sample are listed, as sequenced in a study of OX40 agonist ivuxolimab in advanced cancers. Here immunoSEQ multiplex PCR was the method, and the copy in TCRdb shows in-frame clones only, minus some. The sample lists tens of thousands of clones; 90% to 95% were seen once. This specimen was CD4+ or CD8+ T cells sorted from blood, taken in a trial of the OX40 agonist ivuxolimab. The source is an adult with an advanced solid tumor such as melanoma, head and neck, liver or kidney cancer.

The chain links TRBV7-6 to TRBJ1-2; 9 nucleotides match TRBD1. There are 15 residues in the CDR3. V lost 3 bases and J lost 5; bases outside the gene matches: 7. In germline, CDR1 is SGHVS, CDR2 FNYEAQ. The CDR3 DNA reads TGTGCCAGCAGCTTTCTGACAGGGGGACAGTATGGCTACACCTTC. It specifies CASSFLTGGQYGYTF.

V gene TRBV5-8 combines with J gene TRBJ1-3, with 8 bases that match TRBD1. The length of the CDR3 is 17 residues. V dropped 2 bases and J dropped 0; count of bases not matched to a gene: 7. CDR1 is SGHTS and CDR2 is YDEGEE in the germline V gene. The DNA for the CDR3 is TGTGCCAGCAGCTTCCCGGGACAGGCGAGCTCTGGAAACACCATATATTTT. Translation gives CASSFPGQASSGNTIYF. Full variable domain (outside the CDR3, taken from reference TRBV5-8 and TRBJ1-3): EAGVTQSPTHLIKTRGQQATLRCSPISGHTSVYWYQQALGLGLQFLLWYDEGEERNRGNFPPRFSGRQFPNYSSELNVNALELEDSALYLCASSFPGQASSGNTIYFGEGSWLTVV.

The chain employs TRBV7-9 and TRBJ2-7; 7 bases match TRBD2. V gave up 5 bases and J gave up 12 bases; unmatched junction bases: 10. The length of the CDR3 is 12 residues. Germline CDR1 is SEHNR and CDR2 is FQNEAQ (reference sequence). CDR3 bases: TGTGCCAGCAGCCCCGGGGGGATCGAAGGGTACTTC. It codes for CASSPGGIEGYF.

This chain connects TRBV30 to TRBJ2-7, with 8 bases that match TRBD2. Germline V gives CDR1 GTSNPN, CDR2 SVGIG (reference sequence). The V and J ends lost 2 bases and 2 bases, in that order; junction bases with no gene match: 8. This CDR3 spans 15 amino acids. The CDR3 spells CAWSTTSGGTYEQYF. The CDR3 DNA sequence: TGTGCCTGGAGTACTACTAGCGGAGGCACCTACGAGCAGTACTTC.

The chain is built from TRBV28 and TRBJ2-3; possible D gene TRBD2, 5 bases. CDR3 size: 17 residues. Germline V gene sequence: CDR1 MDHEN, CDR2 SYDVKM. Trimming shortened V by 5 bases and J by 4 bases, and 22 bases separated the two germline ends. CDR3 region: CASSPAWRVMVADTQYF. The CDR3 DNA follows: TGTGCCAGCAGTCCCGCTTGGCGGGTAATGGTCGCAGATACGCAGTATTTT. The variable domain in full, completed from reference TRBV28 and TRBJ2-3, reads DVKVTQSSRYLVKRTGEKVFLECVQDMDHENMFWYRQDPGLGLRLIYFSYDVKMKEKGDIPEGYSVSREKKERFSLILESASTNQTSMYLCASSPAWRVMVADTQYFGPGTRLTVL.

The chain links TRBV6-5 to TRBJ1-2, with unresolved D. Trimming shortened V by 0 bases and J by 2 bases, and 10 bases separated the two germline ends. This CDR3 is 15 amino acids long. CDR1 and CDR2 (germline): MNHEY, SVGAGI. CDR3 protein: CASSYSMVGNYGYTF. The CDR3 DNA reads as TGTGCCAGCAGTTACTCGATGGTAGGGAACTATGGCTACACCTTC.

This rearrangement joins TRBV30 to TRBJ1-6, with D unclear. Germline loops: CDR1 GTSNPN, CDR2 SVGIG (reference sequence). The CDR3 is 17 residues long. The V end was cut by 2 bases, the J end by 4 bases, with 18 bases between. In DNA, the CDR3 is TGTGCCTGGAGTCCGGTCCCCCCCACCGATTATAATTCACCCCTCCACTTT. It is translated as CAWSPVPPTDYNSPLHF.

The chain uses TRBV7-8 and TRBJ2-3, with D possibly being TRBD2 (6 bases). Looked up from germline, CDR1 is SGHVS and CDR2 is FQNEAQ. Trimming removed 7 bases from V and 1 base from J, with 15 bases in between. The CDR3 sequence is 15 residues long. In DNA, the CDR3 is TGTGCCAGCACATGGAGGGCCGCACGCACAGATACGCAGTATTTT. Amino acid sequence: CASTWRAARTDTQYF.

V gene TRBV4-2 combines with J gene TRBJ2-7; either TRBD1 or TRBD2 may supply D (6 bases each). V dropped 2 bases and J dropped 1 base, with 9 bases sitting between them. Germline values: CDR1 LGHNA, CDR2 YNFKEQ. This CDR3 has 14 amino acids. CDR3 region: CASSQRGVSYEQYF. The CDR3 DNA reads TGTGCCAGCAGCCAAAGGGGGGTTTCCTACGAGCAGTACTTC.

This rearrangement joins TRBV15 to TRBJ1-6; tentative D call: TRBD1 (5 bases). V lost 3 bases and J 6 bases, leaving 12 bases between the germline ends. The CDR3 length is 15 residues. In germline, CDR1 is LNHNV, CDR2 YYDKDF (reference sequence). The CDR3 is CATSSARVGNSPLHF. As DNA, the CDR3 is TGTGCCACCAGCAGTGCCAGGGTTGGTAATTCACCCCTCCACTTT.

The V and J genes are TRBV6-5 and TRBJ1-2; D may be TRBD1 (5 bases). Between the trimmed V and J ends, which lost 0 bases and 6 bases, there was a span of 14 bases. In germline, CDR1 is MNHEY, CDR2 SVGAGI. CDR3 length: 15 amino acids. The CDR3 coding sequence is TGTGCCAGCAGTTACTCGGGGCAGGGTCGCAATGGCTACACCTTC. Its protein product is CASSYSGQGRNGYTF.

The gene calls are TRBV4-2 and TRBJ1-1, with D possibly TRBD1 on 6 matching bases. This CDR3 spans 17 amino acids. Germline V gene data show CDR1 as LGHNA and CDR2 as YNFKEQ. The V gene lost 3 bases and the J gene lost 1 base, with 18 bases spanning the gap. This chain's CDR3 is CASSQILPGTQNTEAFF. The CDR3 coding sequence is TGTGCCAGCAGCCAGATTCTTCCCGGGACACAGAACACTGAAGCTTTCTTT.

The rearrangement joins TRBV28 to TRBJ2-7, with unresolved D. The CDR3 has 15 residues. CDR1 is MDHEN, CDR2 SYDVKM, per germline. Trimming shortened V by 4 bases and J by 3 bases, and 16 bases separated the two germline ends. In nucleotides, the CDR3 is TGTGCCAGCAGTTCGTACGGAGAACGGCTCTACGAGCAGTACTTC. Encoded protein: CASSSYGERLYEQYF.

V gene TRBV14 combines with J gene TRBJ2-1, with TRBD2 as a possible D gene (5 bases). This CDR3 comprises 16 residues. Germline lookup yields CDR1 SGHDN and CDR2 FVKESK. Trimming shortened V by 0 bases and J by 0 bases, and 9 bases separated the two germline ends. The CDR3 DNA sequence: TGTGCCAGCAGCCAAGATAGGGCGGGCTCCTACAATGAGCAGTTCTTC. This codes for CASSQDRAGSYNEQFF.

The chain has TRBV7-2 and TRBJ1-2; 9 positions match TRBD1. The germline CDR1 and CDR2 sequences are SGHTA and FQGNSA. The CDR3 is made up of 13 amino acids. V lost 3 bases to trimming and J lost 5 bases; unmatched junction nucleotides: 1. Written as DNA, the CDR3 is TGTGCCAGCAGCTTCGGGACAGGGTATGGCTACACCTTC. Translation: CASSFGTGYGYTF.

The rearrangement uses TRBV6-5 and TRBJ2-3; 12 nucleotides align to TRBD2. This CDR3 is built from 15 residues. V lost 10 bases to trimming and J lost 2 bases; unmatched junction nucleotides: 7. CDR1 MNHEY and CDR2 SVGAGI come from the germline V gene. The CDR3 DNA is TGTGCCACTCGGACTAGCGGGATATCCACAGATACGCAGTATTTT. As protein: CATRTSGISTDTQYF.

The chain uses TRBV9 and TRBJ2-3; no firm D call. Trimming cost V 0 bases and J 5 bases, with 7 bases left between them. CDR3 size: 13 residues. Per germline, CDR1 SGDLS and CDR2 YYNGEE. The CDR3 spells CASSVEYGDTQYF. The CDR3 nucleotides read TGTGCCAGCAGCGTAGAGTATGGAGATACGCAGTATTTT.

The genes are TRBV7-2 and TRBJ2-1; D is unresolved. V lost 6 bases, J lost 0 bases, and 9 bases lay in between. The CDR3 has 14 amino acids. CDR1 SGHTA and CDR2 FQGNSA come from the germline V gene. CDR3 loop: CASSFTSSYNEQFF. The DNA of the CDR3 is TGTGCCAGCAGTTTTACGAGCTCCTACAATGAGCAGTTCTTC.

This chain links TRBV4-1 with TRBJ1-5; D might be TRBD1 (5 bases). Trimming left V 2 bases short and J 3 bases short, with 11 bases between. The CDR3 covers 15 residues. CDR1 and CDR2 (germline): MGHRA, YSYEKL. The CDR3 DNA sequence: TGCGCCAGCAGCCAACACCGGGACCCCAATCAGCCCCAGCATTTT. Translated, it gives CASSQHRDPNQPQHF.

This clone has only one observation. The rearrangement joins TRBV9 to TRBJ2-6; D unclear. The CDR3 runs 16 residues. V was shortened by 0 bases and J by 0 bases, with 7 bases between the two germline ends. Germline V lookup: CDR1 SGDLS, CDR2 YYNGEE. The DNA of the CDR3 is TGTGCCAGCAGCGTAGGCACTTCCTCTGGGGCCAACGTCCTGACTTTC. Encoded protein: CASSVGTSSGANVLTF.

The V call is TRBV4-3, the J call TRBJ2-3; D remains ambiguous. The CDR3 extends over 14 amino acids. Trimming removed 0 bases at V and 1 base at J, with 5 bases between. The germline gives CDR1 LGHNA, CDR2 YSLEER. CDR3 residues: CASSQDVGTDTQYF. The CDR3 DNA follows: TGCGCCAGCAGCCAAGATGTGGGCACAGATACGCAGTATTTT.

J is TRBJ2-2 and V is TRBV9; D remains ambiguous. CDR1 SGDLS and CDR2 YYNGEE come from the germline V gene. With 0 bases removed from V and 4 bases from J, the gap between germline ends came to 7 bases. This CDR3 is 14 amino acids long. The CDR3 protein is CASSVDYPTGELFF. DNA for the CDR3: TGTGCCAGCAGCGTAGACTACCCCACCGGGGAGCTGTTTTTT.

This chain joins TRBV11-3 and TRBJ2-3; 11 positions match TRBD2. Looked up from germline, CDR1 is SGHNT and CDR2 is YENEEA. V was clipped by 4 bases and J by 3 bases; unmatched bases: 6. The CDR3 runs to 16 residues. CDR3 DNA: TGTGCCAGCAGCTCGGGGGGGACTAGCGGAACAGATACGCAGTATTTT. Translated: CASSSGGTSGTDTQYF.

This clone is a singleton in its sample. V and J are TRBV6-6 and TRBJ2-1; no firm D call. Trimming pared 6 bases from V and 8 bases from J, leaving 23 bases between. Germline V gene lookup returns CDR1 MNHNY and CDR2 SVGAGI (reference sequence). The CDR3 is 16 amino acids. CDR3 bases: TGTGCCAGCAGCAATTCCGGCGTCCCTCCTGTGGATGAGCAGTTCTTC. Its translation: CASSNSGVPPVDEQFF.

This clone occurred once. The V and J genes are TRBV7-9 and TRBJ2-6; the match to TRBD1 covers 10 bases. The J segment lost 0 bases and the V segment lost 3 bases, leaving 8 bases of the junction unmatched. The CDR3 runs 19 residues. Germline CDR1 is SEHNR and CDR2 is FQNEAQ (reference sequence). CDR3 DNA sequence: TGTGCCAGCAGCTTCCCCGGGACAGGGGACCCCTCTGGGGCCAACGTCCTGACTTTC. It is translated as CASSFPGTGDPSGANVLTF.

Concerning this clone itself: The same CDR3 is also encoded by other DNA sequences in this sample. The chain combines TRBV9 with TRBJ2-2, with TRBD1 as a possible D gene (5 bases). Germline CDR1 and CDR2: SGDLS and YYNGEE. There are 14 residues in the CDR3. Deletions cut 2 bases from V and 2 bases from J, with 7 bases between. The CDR3 protein is CASSVTGNTGELFF. DNA for the CDR3: TGTGCCAGCAGCGTTACAGGAAACACCGGGGAGCTGTTTTTT.

This chain joins TRBV27 and TRBJ2-5; no reliable D call. Germline assignment: CDR1 MNHEY and CDR2 SMNVEV (reference sequence). This CDR3 is built from 11 residues. Trimming pared 4 bases from V and 5 bases from J, leaving 5 bases between. CDR3: CASSSLETQYF. The CDR3 DNA follows: TGTGCCAGCAGTTCCCTGGAGACCCAGTACTTC.

The chain carries TRBV28 and TRBJ1-2; D ambiguous. Germline V gene lookup returns CDR1 MDHEN and CDR2 SYDVKM. This CDR3 has 13 residues. Trimming shortened V by 2 bases and J by 4 bases, and 8 bases separated the two germline ends. The CDR3 DNA follows: TGTGCCAGCAGTTTAGCCAGCAGCTATGGCTACACCTTC. Protein product: CASSLASSYGYTF.